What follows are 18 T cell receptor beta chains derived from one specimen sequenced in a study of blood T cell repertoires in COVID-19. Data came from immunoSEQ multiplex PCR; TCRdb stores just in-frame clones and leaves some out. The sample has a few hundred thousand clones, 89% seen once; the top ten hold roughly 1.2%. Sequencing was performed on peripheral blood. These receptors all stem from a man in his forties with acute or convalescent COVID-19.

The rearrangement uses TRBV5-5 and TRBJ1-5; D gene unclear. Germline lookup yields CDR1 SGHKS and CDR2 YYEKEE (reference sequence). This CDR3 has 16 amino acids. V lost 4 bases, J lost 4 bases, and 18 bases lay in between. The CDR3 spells CASSQSQTAGNQPQHF. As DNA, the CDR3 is TGTGCCAGCAGCCAATCCCAAACGGCAGGAAATCAGCCCCAGCATTTT.

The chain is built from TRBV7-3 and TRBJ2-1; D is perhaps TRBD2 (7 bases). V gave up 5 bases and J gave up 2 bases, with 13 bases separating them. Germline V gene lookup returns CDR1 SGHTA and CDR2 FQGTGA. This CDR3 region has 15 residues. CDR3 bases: TGTGCCAGCAGCCCAGGGCGGGGGCCCTACAATGAGCAGTTCTTC. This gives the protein CASSPGRGPYNEQFF. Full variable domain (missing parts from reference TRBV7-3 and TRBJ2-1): GAGVSQTPSNKVTEKGKYVELRCDPISGHTALYWYRQSLGQGPEFLIYFQGTGAADDSGLPNDRFFAVRPEGSVSTLKIQRTERGDSAVYLCASSPGRGPYNEQFFGPGTRLTVL.

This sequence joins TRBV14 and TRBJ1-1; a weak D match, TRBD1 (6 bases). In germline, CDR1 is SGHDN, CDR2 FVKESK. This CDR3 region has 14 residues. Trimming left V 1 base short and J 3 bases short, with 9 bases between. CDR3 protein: CASSQVQGHTEAFF. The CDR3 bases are TGTGCCAGCAGCCAAGTCCAGGGGCACACTGAAGCTTTCTTT.

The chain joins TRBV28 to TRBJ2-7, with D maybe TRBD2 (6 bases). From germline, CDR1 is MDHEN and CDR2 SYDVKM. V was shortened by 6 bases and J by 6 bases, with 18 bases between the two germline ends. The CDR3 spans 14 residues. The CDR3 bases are TGTGCCAGCAGCCTTACGGGCGGGACCGTCGAGCAGTACTTC. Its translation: CASSLTGGTVEQYF.

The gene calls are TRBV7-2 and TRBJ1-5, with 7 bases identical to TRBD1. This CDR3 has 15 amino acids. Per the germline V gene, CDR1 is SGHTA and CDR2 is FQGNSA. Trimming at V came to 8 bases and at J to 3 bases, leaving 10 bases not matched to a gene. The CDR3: CASARWGQLNQPQHF. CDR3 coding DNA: TGTGCCAGCGCAAGATGGGGACAGCTCAATCAGCCCCAGCATTTT.

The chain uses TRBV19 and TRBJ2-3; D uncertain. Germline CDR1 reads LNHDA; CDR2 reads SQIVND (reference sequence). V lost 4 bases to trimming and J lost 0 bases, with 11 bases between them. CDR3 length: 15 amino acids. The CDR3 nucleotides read TGTGCCAGTAGTACCCCCCTATCTAGCACAGATACGCAGTATTTT. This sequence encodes CASSTPLSSTDTQYF. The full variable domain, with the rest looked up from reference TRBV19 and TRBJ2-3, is DGGITQSPKYLFRKEGQNVTLSCEQNLNHDAMYWYRQDPGQGLRLIYYSQIVNDFQKGDIAEGYSVSREKKESFPLTVTSAQKNPTAFYLCASSTPLSSTDTQYFGPGTRLTVL.

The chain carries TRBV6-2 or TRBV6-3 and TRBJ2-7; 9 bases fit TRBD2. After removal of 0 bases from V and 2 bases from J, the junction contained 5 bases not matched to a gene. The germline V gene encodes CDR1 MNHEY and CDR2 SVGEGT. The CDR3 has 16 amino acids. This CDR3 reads CASSYSTTSGTYEQYF. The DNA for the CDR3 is TGTGCCAGCAGTTACTCGACGACTAGCGGTACCTACGAGCAGTACTTC.

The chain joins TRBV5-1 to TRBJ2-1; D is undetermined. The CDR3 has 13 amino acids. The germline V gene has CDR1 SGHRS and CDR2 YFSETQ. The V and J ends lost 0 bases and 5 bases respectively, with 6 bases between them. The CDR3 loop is CASSLAYNNEQFF. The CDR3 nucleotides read TGCGCCAGCAGCTTGGCCTATAACAATGAGCAGTTCTTC.

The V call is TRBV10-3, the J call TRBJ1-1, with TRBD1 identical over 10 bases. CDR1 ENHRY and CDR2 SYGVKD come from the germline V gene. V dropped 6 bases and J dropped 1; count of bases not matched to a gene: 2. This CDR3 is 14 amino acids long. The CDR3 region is CAISRDRGNTEAFF. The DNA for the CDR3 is TGTGCCATCAGCCGGGACAGGGGGAACACTGAAGCTTTCTTT.

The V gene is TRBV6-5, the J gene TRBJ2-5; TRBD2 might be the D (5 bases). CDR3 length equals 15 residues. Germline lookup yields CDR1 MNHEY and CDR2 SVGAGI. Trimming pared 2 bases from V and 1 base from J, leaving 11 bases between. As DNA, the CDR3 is TGTGCCAGCAGTTACGCCCGGCGGGCCCAAGAGACCCAGTACTTC. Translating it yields CASSYARRAQETQYF.

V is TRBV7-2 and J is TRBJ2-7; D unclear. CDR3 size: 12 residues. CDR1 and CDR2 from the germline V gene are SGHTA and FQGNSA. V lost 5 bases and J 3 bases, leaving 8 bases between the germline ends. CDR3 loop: CASSLSGYEQYF. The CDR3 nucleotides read TGTGCCAGCAGCCTTAGTGGCTACGAGCAGTACTTC.

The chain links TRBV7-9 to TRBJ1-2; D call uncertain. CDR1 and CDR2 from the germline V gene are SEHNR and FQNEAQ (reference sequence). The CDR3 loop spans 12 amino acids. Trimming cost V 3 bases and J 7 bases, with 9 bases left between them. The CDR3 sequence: CASSLEGSGYTF. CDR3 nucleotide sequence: TGTGCCAGCAGCTTGGAAGGGAGTGGCTACACCTTC.

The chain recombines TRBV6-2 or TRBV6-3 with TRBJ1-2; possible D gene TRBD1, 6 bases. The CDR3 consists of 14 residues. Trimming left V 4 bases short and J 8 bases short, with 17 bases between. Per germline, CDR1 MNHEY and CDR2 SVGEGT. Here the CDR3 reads CASSSPTGPRGYTF. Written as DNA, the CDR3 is TGTGCCAGCAGTTCCCCTACAGGGCCCAGGGGCTACACCTTC.

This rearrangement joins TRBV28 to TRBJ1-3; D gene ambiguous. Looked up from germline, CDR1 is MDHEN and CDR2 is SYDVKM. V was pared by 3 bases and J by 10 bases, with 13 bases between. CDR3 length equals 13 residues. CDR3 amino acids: CASSFRTAGTIYF. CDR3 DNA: TGTGCCAGCAGTTTTCGGACCGCGGGGACCATATATTTT. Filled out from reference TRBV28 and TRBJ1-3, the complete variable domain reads DVKVTQSSRYLVKRTGEKVFLECVQDMDHENMFWYRQDPGLGLRLIYFSYDVKMKEKGDIPEGYSVSREKKERFSLILESASTNQTSMYLCASSFRTAGTIYFGEGSWLTVV.

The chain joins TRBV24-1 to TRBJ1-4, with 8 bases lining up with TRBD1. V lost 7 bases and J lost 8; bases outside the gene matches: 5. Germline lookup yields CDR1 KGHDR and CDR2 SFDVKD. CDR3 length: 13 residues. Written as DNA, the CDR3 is TGTGCCACCAGCTCCGGGACAGGCGAAAAACTGTTTTTT. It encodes CATSSGTGEKLFF.

CDR3 region: CASSHGQAEQYF. The DNA of the CDR3 is TGTGCCAGCAGCCACGGACAGGCTGAGCAGTACTTC. The chain links TRBV5-6 to TRBJ2-7, with TRBD1 matching 7 bases. The CDR3 extends over 12 amino acids. Trimming took 4 bases from V and 7 from J; bases not matched to a gene: 5. CDR1 and CDR2 from the germline V gene are SGHDT and YYEEEE.

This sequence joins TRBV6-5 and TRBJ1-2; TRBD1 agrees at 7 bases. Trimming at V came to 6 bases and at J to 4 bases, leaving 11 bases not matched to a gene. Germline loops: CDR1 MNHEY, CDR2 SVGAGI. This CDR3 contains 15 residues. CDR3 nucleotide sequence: TGTGCCAGCAGCACGGCAGGGGGAGACCCCTATGGCTACACCTTC. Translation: CASSTAGGDPYGYTF.

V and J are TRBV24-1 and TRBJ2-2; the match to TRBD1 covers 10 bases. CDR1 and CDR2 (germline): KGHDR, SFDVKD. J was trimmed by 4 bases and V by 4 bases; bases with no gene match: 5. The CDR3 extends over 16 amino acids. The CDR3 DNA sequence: TGTGCCACCAGTGAATCGGGGACAGGGGCCACCGGGGAGCTGTTTTTT. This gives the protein CATSESGTGATGELFF.